This T cell receptor gamma chain is drawn from a study of gamma-delta T cells after stem cell transplantation. TCRdb re-processed the RT-PCR reads via CATT. The data hold approximately 620 gamma-chain clones, with roughly 30% observed a single time. After removal of 3 bases from V and 7 bases from J, the junction contained 9 bases not matched to a gene. Germline V gene sequence: CDR1 EGSTGY, CDR2 YDSYTSSV. The CDR3 has 13 residues. In its sample, this clone is large. The sequence was collected from a human donor. It is not recorded whose cells these are; they may come from a transplant donor. J is TRGJ1 or TRGJ2 and V is TRGV4. TCRdb does not report a J gene; here it was assigned by matching the DNA to germline references. Sequencing was performed on gamma-delta T cells. CDR3 DNA: TGTGCCACCTGGGATAGAGAATGGTATAAGAAACTCTTT. Its translation is CATWDREWYKKLF.